This T cell receptor (beta chain) was sequenced in a study of response to subunit inactivated influenza vaccine. This CDR3 region has 16 residues. The ends were cut back, 6 bases at V and 5 bases at J, with 20 bases in the middle. Germline assignment: CDR1 ENHRY and CDR2 SYGVKD. TCRdb ran MiXCR on the RT-PCR reads and lists one entry per CDR3 protein. The top ten hold about 3% of the sample, which has about 540,000 distinct CDR3 sequences, roughly 23% seen once. These data also formed part of another study, on T cells expressing NK-cell markers. From that study: The authors made TCR beta cDNA libraries by 5'RACE template switching. This switching added a universal primer site and UMIs.

The TCR sequence derives from a man in his forties or fifties who received an inactivated influenza vaccine. This chain joins TRBV10-3 and TRBJ2-1; a possible D gene is TRBD1 (5 bases). The sequencing here drew on CD4+ T cells sorted from PBMCs, taken 11 to 12 days after vaccination. The CDR3 region is CAISPAAGQGDNEQFF. The CDR3 coding sequence is TGTGCCATCAGCCCGGCGGCAGGGCAAGGGGACAATGAGCAGTTCTTC.